These 9 T cell receptor beta chains were sequenced from one sample in a study of early T cells in non-severe SARS-CoV-2 infection. Each CDR3 protein gets one entry after TCRdb re-called the 5' RACE reads with MiXCR. The sample holds about 31,000 distinct CDR3 sequences; roughly 5.2% are singletons and the top ten take 20% to 25%. Sequenced input: whole blood. The receptor set was obtained from an adult who was a healthcare worker with PCR-confirmed SARS-CoV-2 infection or an uninfected control (not recorded which).

In this sample, this clonotype turned up a few times. The V call is TRBV28, the J call TRBJ2-7; 7 nucleotides line up with TRBD2. After removal of 3 bases from V and 2 bases from J, the junction contained 7 bases not matched to a gene. Germline-derived CDR1 and CDR2 are MDHEN and SYDVKM. The CDR3 runs to 15 residues. In DNA, the CDR3 is TGTGCCAGCAGTTTTGGGGGGGGAGTTCCCTACGAGCAGTACTTC. This codes for CASSFGGGVPYEQYF.

This clonotype has a count of ten or more. V and J are TRBV20-1 and TRBJ1-1, with D tentatively TRBD1 (5 bases). Germline values: CDR1 DFQATT, CDR2 SNEGSKA (reference sequence). The CDR3 is 13 amino acids. V shed 5 bases and J shed 0 bases, with 10 bases lying between them. The CDR3 loop reads CSALTDLNTEAFF. In nucleotides, the CDR3 is TGCAGTGCTCTGACAGACCTGAACACTGAAGCTTTCTTT.

This clonotype was seen repeatedly, ten times or more. V is TRBV7-8 and J is TRBJ1-5; weak D call: TRBD1 (5 bases). V was clipped by 1 base and J by 4 bases, with 11 bases between them. Germline V gives CDR1 SGHVS, CDR2 FQNEAQ. This CDR3 region has 15 residues. The CDR3 bases are TGTGCCAGCAGCTTAGGACAGAGGTCAAATCAGCCCCAGCATTTT. Translation: CASSLGQRSNQPQHF. Looking up the rest from reference TRBV7-8 and TRBJ1-5 gives the full variable domain: GAGVSQSPRYKVAKRGQDVALRCDPISGHVSLFWYQQALGQGPEFLTYFQNEAQLDKSGLPSDRFFAERPEGSVSTLKIQRTQQEDSAVYLCASSLGQRSNQPQHFGDGTRLSIL.

This clonotype appeared many times. V and J are TRBV7-2 and TRBJ2-3; the D gene is possibly TRBD2 (5 bases). CDR3 length equals 15 residues. Germline CDR1 reads SGHTA; CDR2 reads FQGNSA. V was trimmed by 2 bases and J by 5 bases, leaving 14 bases between them. In nucleotides, the CDR3 is TGTGCCAGCAGCTTAAGATTTTCGGGGATAGATACGCAGTATTTT. Residues: CASSLRFSGIDTQYF.

This clonotype showed up many times. The genes are TRBV2 and TRBJ2-2; unclear D gene. This CDR3 has 10 residues. V gave up 7 bases and J gave up 8 bases, with 5 bases separating them. The germline gives CDR1 SNHLY, CDR2 FYNNEI. CDR3 sequence: CASKLGELFF. The CDR3 DNA follows: TGTGCCAGCAAATTGGGGGAGCTGTTTTTT.

This clonotype has just a few counts. The J gene is TRBJ2-1, the V gene TRBV20-1, with 8 bases fitting TRBD2. CDR1 is DFQATT and CDR2 is SNEGSKA in the germline V gene (reference sequence). The CDR3 runs 15 residues. The trim removed 6 bases at V and 7 bases at J, leaving 14 bases unmatched. The CDR3 region has the DNA TGCAGTGCACCGGGGGGCAGCGGGAGAGTGAATGAGCAGTTCTTC. This sequence encodes CSAPGGSGRVNEQFF.

This clonotype has ten or more counts. V usage is TRBV4-1 and J usage is TRBJ2-6; 9 bases align to TRBD2. CDR3 length: 18 residues. J lost 4 bases, V lost 0 bases, and 7 bases had no gene match. CDR1 and CDR2 (germline): MGHRA, YSYEKL. As DNA, the CDR3 is TGCGCCAGCAGCCAAGATTGGCGGGAGGGTCCAGGGGCCAACGTCCTGACTTTC. This translates into CASSQDWREGPGANVLTF.

This chain connects TRBV2 to TRBJ1-1; a possible D gene is TRBD1 (5 bases). The V and J ends lost 6 bases and 10 bases respectively, with 15 bases between them. CDR1 and CDR2 from the germline V gene are SNHLY and FYNNEI. This CDR3 region has 12 residues. CDR3 coding DNA: TGTGCCAGCAGGGTCGGGGCCACGCGAGCTTTCTTT. Its protein product is CASRVGATRAFF.

There are many counts of this clonotype. The gene calls are TRBV7-9 and TRBJ2-7, with 8 bases fitting TRBD1. CDR1 SEHNR and CDR2 FQNEAQ come from the germline V gene (reference sequence). This CDR3 spans 15 amino acids. The V and J ends lost 4 bases and 0 bases, in that order; junction bases with no gene match: 5. The CDR3 DNA is TGTGCCAGCAGCTCCCGGGGGACAGGCTCCTACGAGCAGTACTTC. This encodes CASSSRGTGSYEQYF.